The rows below give T cell receptor beta chains drawn from one sample of a study of blood T cell repertoires in COVID-19. Profiled with immunoSEQ multiplex PCR; TCRdb holds only in-frame clones, not every one. This sample yields 150,000 or so clones, of which more than 70% are seen a single time; roughly 14% belongs to the top ten. The sample was peripheral blood. These receptors were taken from a man aged 18 to 30 with active or convalescent COVID-19. Both conserved end residues are part of each CDR3. D genes are given only for firm matches. Clone size is shown for a subset of rows, as once, few, many or a class of expanded clone.

>TRBJ1-2|few|TRBV2|NA
CASILQGLGGYTF
TGTGCCAGCATTCTACAGGGTTTAGGTGGCTACACCTTC
>TRBJ2-1|NA|TRBV7-9|NA
CASSSPSRRTGEQFF
TGTGCCAGCAGCTCTCCATCCCGCAGGACGGGGGAGCAGTTCTTC
>TRBJ2-5|NA|TRBV6-2/TRBV6-3|TRBD2
CASSTRLAGRETQYF
TGTGCCAGCAGTACCCGACTAGCGGGAAGGGAGACCCAGTACTTC
>TRBJ1-2|NA|TRBV5-4|NA
CASSLVQDYGYTF
TGTGCCAGCAGCTTGGTACAGGACTATGGCTACACCTTC
>TRBJ1-6|NA|TRBV14|NA
CASSQQNTYNSPLHF
TGTGCCAGCAGCCAACAAAATACTTATAATTCACCCCTCCACTTT
>TRBJ1-6|NA|TRBV21-1|NA
CASSKTGRVGSPLHF
TGTGCCAGCAGCAAAACGGGCAGGGTGGGTTCACCCCTCCACTTT
>TRBJ2-7|NA|TRBV5-8|NA
CASSLGVGAGYEQYF
TGTGCCAGCAGCTTGGGGGTGGGAGCCGGCTACGAGCAGTACTTC
>TRBJ1-2|NA|TRBV19|NA
CASSINGFGGYTF
TGTGCCAGTAGTATAAACGGGTTTGGTGGCTACACCTTC
>TRBJ2-1|NA|TRBV14|NA
CASSQVMRGEQFF
TGTGCCAGCAGCCAAGTGATGAGAGGTGAGCAGTTCTTC
>TRBJ1-2|NA|TRBV6-5|NA
CASSSPGQTYYGYTF
TGTGCCAGCAGTTCTCCCGGACAGACCTACTATGGCTACACCTTC
>TRBJ1-1|NA|TRBV2|NA
CASRLEGGSTEAFF
TGTGCCAGCAGACTGGAGGGTGGTAGCACTGAAGCTTTCTTT
>TRBJ2-5|NA|TRBV4-2|TRBD2
CASSQVWRASGGAGQETQYF
TGTGCCAGCAGCCAAGTTTGGAGGGCTAGCGGGGGGGCCGGCCAAGAGACCCAGTACTTC
>TRBJ2-1|NA|TRBV2|TRBD2
CASKGLAGGHEQFF
TGTGCCAGCAAAGGACTAGCGGGAGGACATGAGCAGTTCTTC
>TRBJ1-2|NA|TRBV6-6|TRBD1
CASTNGTGTSYTF
TGTGCCAGCACCAACGGGACAGGGACTTCCTACACCTTC
>TRBJ2-5|NA|TRBV9|TRBD1
CASSADRVGETQYF
TGTGCCAGCAGCGCGGACAGGGTAGGAGAGACCCAGTACTTC
>TRBJ1-2|NA|TRBV5-1|TRBD1
CASSSRQGTDGYTF
TGCGCCAGCAGCTCACGACAGGGAACTGATGGCTACACCTTC
>TRBJ2-7|NA|TRBV2|NA
CASARDTYEQYF
TGTGCCAGCGCCCGAGACACCTACGAGCAGTACTTC
>TRBJ2-1|NA|TRBV29-1|NA
CSAWYVGGDNEQFF
TGCAGCGCCTGGTACGTGGGAGGAGACAATGAGCAGTTCTTC
>TRBJ2-1|NA|TRBV5-1|TRBD2
CASSLLSGSGGRDEQFF
TGCGCCAGCAGCTTGTTATCGGGTAGCGGGGGGCGGGATGAGCAGTTCTTC
>TRBJ2-2|NA|TRBV24-1|NA
CATSLGNTGELFF
TGTGCCACGTCACTAGGAAACACCGGGGAGCTGTTTTTT
>TRBJ1-4|NA|TRBV30|NA
CAVGRIATNEKLFF
TGTGCCGTTGGCAGGATTGCAACTAATGAAAAACTGTTTTTT
>TRBJ1-2|NA|TRBV30|TRBD1
CAWNPRDRKNYGYTF
TGTGCCTGGAATCCCCGGGACAGGAAAAACTATGGCTACACCTTC
>TRBJ2-3|NA|TRBV25-1|TRBD2
CASSEAIAGPFTDTQYF
TGTGCCAGCAGTGAGGCGATAGCGGGGCCCTTCACAGATACGCAGTATTTT
>TRBJ1-2|NA|TRBV7-9|TRBD1
CASSQSGGAGGYTF
TGTGCCAGCAGCCAATCAGGGGGCGCGGGTGGCTACACCTTC
>TRBJ2-1|NA|TRBV7-7|NA
CASSNGVSSYNEQFF
TGTGCCAGCAGCAACGGGGTGAGCTCCTACAATGAGCAGTTCTTC
>TRBJ2-7|NA|TRBV18|NA
CASSPILSYEQYF
TGTGCCAGCTCACCGATCCTATCCTACGAGCAGTACTTC
>TRBJ1-6|NA|TRBV9|NA
CASSPSVAVSSYNSPLHF
TGTGCCAGCAGCCCGTCCGTGGCGGTGAGCTCCTATAATTCACCCCTCCACTTT